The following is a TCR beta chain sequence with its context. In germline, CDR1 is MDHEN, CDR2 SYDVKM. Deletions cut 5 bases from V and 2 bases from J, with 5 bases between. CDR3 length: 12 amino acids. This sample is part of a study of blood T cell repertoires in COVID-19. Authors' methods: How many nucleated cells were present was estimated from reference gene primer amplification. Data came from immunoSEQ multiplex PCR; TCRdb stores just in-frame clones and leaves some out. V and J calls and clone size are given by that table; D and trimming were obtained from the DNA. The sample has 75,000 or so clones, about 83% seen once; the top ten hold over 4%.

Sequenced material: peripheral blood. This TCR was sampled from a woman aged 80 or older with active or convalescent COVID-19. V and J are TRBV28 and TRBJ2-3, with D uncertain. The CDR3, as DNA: TGTGCCAGCAGTCAGAACACAGATACGCAGTATTTT. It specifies CASSQNTDTQYF.